Listed here are 2 T cell receptor beta chains from one sample, sequenced in a study of neoadjuvant anti-PD-1 for oral cavity cancer (dated by TCRdb to the early 2020s). Library method: the immunoSEQ multiplex PCR assay. As stored in TCRdb, this immuneACCESS dataset retains in-frame rearrangements with V and J assigned. A fraction of the clones does not appear; measured against another copy, unresolved V genes explain less than half of the discrepancy, and the remainder lacks a known reason. Counted in this sample were 72,000 or so clones; 86% of them appeared once. In total, the top ten clones hold around 2.6% of the sample. In the paper's terms, the time point label means: after neoadjuvant nivolumab, at surgical resection. The material was PBMCs, obtained after nivolumab (anti-PD-1) treatment. These receptors were taken from a person between 40 and 85 years old with oral cavity squamous cell carcinoma.

This clone was seen a single time. The rearrangement uses TRBV11-3 and TRBJ2-2, with D perhaps TRBD2 (6 bases). The CDR3 contains 17 residues. Germline loops: CDR1 SGHNT, CDR2 YENEEA. The V and J ends lost 4 bases and 0 bases respectively, with 15 bases between them. This CDR3 is CASSSTYGRANTGELFF. The CDR3 nucleotides are TGTGCCAGCAGCTCAACCTACGGGAGAGCGAACACCGGGGAGCTGTTTTTT.

This rearrangement joins TRBV30 to TRBJ1-5; D remains unclear. CDR3 size: 13 residues. The germline V gene has CDR1 GTSNPN and CDR2 SVGIG (reference sequence). V was trimmed by 0 bases and J by 1 base, leaving 4 bases between them. CDR3 loop: CAWSVQSNQPQHF. The CDR3 DNA is TGTGCCTGGAGTGTACAGAGCAATCAGCCCCAGCATTTT. Combining the CDR3 with reference TRBV30 and TRBJ1-5 gives the whole variable domain SQTIHQWPATLVQPVGSPLSLECTVEGTSNPNLYWYRQAAGRGLQLLFYSVGIGQISSEVPQNLSASRPQDRQFILSSKKLLLSDSGFYLCAWSVQSNQPQHFGDGTRLSIL.